The 32 T cell receptor beta chains below all came from one sample that was sequenced in a study of blood T cell repertoires in COVID-19. Profiled with immunoSEQ multiplex PCR; TCRdb holds only in-frame clones, not every one. Here the sample spans about 49,000 clones, roughly 82% being singletons. The sequencing sample was made of peripheral blood. These receptors originate from a woman aged 55-69 years with acute or convalescent COVID-19.

This clone has a handful of counts. In DNA, the CDR3 is TGTGCCAGCAGCTTACTTAGCGGGGCGAACACCGGGGAGCTGTTTTTT. Its protein product is CASSLLSGANTGELFF. V is TRBV7-6 and J is TRBJ2-2; 8 bases align to TRBD2. CDR1 is SGHVS and CDR2 is FNYEAQ in the germline V gene. CDR3 length: 16 residues. V lost 2 bases, J lost 0 bases, and 2 bases stayed unmatched.

The gene calls are TRBV12-5 and TRBJ2-7; the match to TRBD1 covers 7 bases. With V trimmed by 4 bases and J by 2 bases, 11 bases remained unmatched. The CDR3 is 16 residues long. CDR1 and CDR2 from the germline V gene are LGHNT and FRNRAP. The CDR3 here is CASGSFPGQRTYEQYF. The DNA for the CDR3 is TGTGCTAGTGGTTCGTTCCCGGGACAGAGAACCTACGAGCAGTACTTC.

This clone was detected a few times. The gene calls are TRBV6-4 and TRBJ2-2; 10 nucleotides match TRBD2. The CDR3 has 16 amino acids. CDR1 and CDR2 (germline): MRHNA, SNTAGT. V trimming: 6 bases; J trimming: 1 base; junction bases outside the gene matches: 5. In DNA form, the CDR3 reads TGTGCCAGCAGCCGATCTAGCGGGAGGAACACCGGGGAGCTGTTTTTT. Its translation is CASSRSSGRNTGELFF.

The V call is TRBV12-5, the J call TRBJ2-3; 7 bases fit TRBD2. This CDR3 spans 15 amino acids. Germline values: CDR1 LGHNT, CDR2 FRNRAP. V trimming: 3 bases; J trimming: 2 bases; junction bases outside the gene matches: 5. CDR3 sequence: CASGFWGGATDTQYF. CDR3 coding DNA: TGTGCTAGTGGTTTTTGGGGGGGAGCCACAGATACGCAGTATTTT.

This chain connects TRBV18 to TRBJ1-1, with a possible D match to TRBD1 (6 bases). Germline lookup yields CDR1 KGHSH and CDR2 LQKENI. With 2 bases removed from V and 5 bases from J, the gap between germline ends came to 12 bases. The CDR3 totals 14 residues. The CDR3 spells CASSPSGGLTEAFF. The CDR3 nucleotides are TGTGCCAGCTCACCATCGGGGGGGCTAACTGAAGCTTTCTTT.

The rearrangement links TRBV19 to TRBJ1-2; perhaps TRBD1 as D (5 bases). Germline V lookup: CDR1 LNHDA, CDR2 SQIVND (reference sequence). V lost 11 bases and J lost 8, with 15 bases in between. The CDR3 covers 11 residues. The CDR3 here is CAVWQGNGYTF. Here the CDR3 DNA reads TGTGCCGTCTGGCAGGGAAACGGCTACACCTTC.

As to this clone: This same CDR3 is encoded by further DNA sequences in the sample. This chain joins TRBV28 and TRBJ2-5, with 7 bases identical to TRBD1. The CDR3 sequence is 13 residues long. Germline V gives CDR1 MDHEN, CDR2 SYDVKM. The V and J ends lost 6 bases and 5 bases, in that order; junction bases with no gene match: 6. CDR3 sequence: CASSLGGRETQYF. As DNA, the CDR3 is TGTGCCAGCAGCTTAGGGGGCCGGGAGACCCAGTACTTC.

The V gene is TRBV10-1, the J gene TRBJ1-1; D perhaps matches TRBD1 (6 bases). V was clipped by 2 bases and J by 5 bases, with 18 bases between them. The CDR3 covers 16 residues. Germline loops: CDR1 WNHNN, CDR2 SYGVQD (reference sequence). This CDR3 reads CASSERQATGGTEAFF. The CDR3 DNA sequence: TGCGCCAGCAGTGAGAGACAGGCAACCGGTGGAACTGAAGCTTTCTTT.

The V call is TRBV21-1, the J call TRBJ1-1; the D call in the table, TRBD1, was not verified against the DNA. TRBV21-1 has pseudogene status. The CDR3 is made up of 15 amino acids. The CDR3: CASQKSPGQGCAAFF. CDR3 nucleotide sequence: TGTGCCAGCCAAAAATCCCCCGGACAGGGCTGTGCAGCTTTCTTT.

The J gene is TRBJ2-7, the V gene TRBV5-1, with 10 nucleotides matching TRBD1. The germline gives CDR1 SGHRS, CDR2 YFSETQ. The CDR3 length is 14 residues. Losses at the gene ends were 3 bases for V and 4 bases for J; bases not matched to a gene: 4. CDR3 amino acids: CASSSGTGEYEQYF. The CDR3 DNA is TGCGCCAGCAGCTCTGGGACAGGGGAATACGAGCAGTACTTC.

This chain connects TRBV18 to TRBJ2-2; D is perhaps TRBD1 (6 bases). The CDR3 loop spans 14 amino acids. V was pared by 6 bases and J by 5 bases, with 13 bases between. In germline, CDR1 is KGHSH, CDR2 LQKENI. The CDR3 loop reads CASSSEQGTGELFF. The CDR3 region has the DNA TGTGCCAGCTCTAGCGAACAGGGAACCGGGGAGCTGTTTTTT.

The chain has TRBV20-1 and TRBJ2-1; D perhaps matches TRBD1 (7 bases). In germline, CDR1 is DFQATT, CDR2 SNEGSKA (reference sequence). With 5 bases removed from V and 15 bases from J, the gap between germline ends came to 17 bases. The length of the CDR3 is 11 residues. The CDR3 region is CSARRDSRPFF. CDR3 in DNA: TGCAGTGCTCGGAGGGACAGCCGTCCGTTCTTC.

The chain couples TRBV5-6 to TRBJ2-2, with 7 bases aligning to TRBD2. The CDR3 spans 19 residues. The V gene end was trimmed by 3 bases and the J gene end by 6 bases; junction bases not matched to a gene: 20. Germline V CDR1 and CDR2: SGHDT, YYEEEE. CDR3 sequence: CASSYIPLTSRSSSGELFF. In DNA, the CDR3 is TGTGCCAGCAGCTACATACCCCTGACTAGCAGGTCGTCTTCCGGGGAGCTGTTTTTT.

This clone was observed a single time. This chain uses TRBV6-4 with TRBJ2-3; a weak D match, TRBD1 (7 bases). This CDR3 is built from 14 residues. The germline V gene has CDR1 MRHNA and CDR2 SNTAGT. V lost 10 bases to trimming and J lost 2 bases, with 16 bases between them. Written as DNA, the CDR3 is TGTGCCAAAAAACGGGGGACAGACACAGATACGCAGTATTTT. It yields the protein CAKKRGTDTDTQYF.

This clone was detected only a few times. This chain links TRBV28 with TRBJ2-2; a weak D match, TRBD1 (5 bases). V shed 6 bases and J shed 1 base, with 12 bases lying between them. CDR3 size: 15 residues. Germline assignment: CDR1 MDHEN and CDR2 SYDVKM. This CDR3 reads CASRRTLMNTGELFF. Written as DNA, the CDR3 is TGTGCCAGCAGGAGGACACTTATGAACACCGGGGAGCTGTTTTTT.

For the CDR3, the DNA is TGTGCCAGTAGTATAGCGGCATCACTAGTCCGCTCTGGAAACACCATATATTTT. Translating it yields CASSIAASLVRSGNTIYF. The J gene is TRBJ1-3, the V gene TRBV19, with D unresolved. Germline CDR1 and CDR2: LNHDA and SQIVND (reference sequence). V gave up 1 base and J gave up 0 bases, with 16 bases separating them. This CDR3 is 18 amino acids long.

V usage is TRBV27 and J usage is TRBJ2-7, with D perhaps TRBD2 (6 bases). Trimming shortened V by 6 bases and J by 4 bases, and 19 bases separated the two germline ends. In germline, CDR1 is MNHEY, CDR2 SMNVEV (reference sequence). This CDR3 is built from 15 residues. CDR3 in amino acids: CASSIFGGADYEQYF. CDR3 DNA: TGTGCCAGCAGCATTTTCGGGGGAGCGGATTACGAGCAGTACTTC.

This clone showed up just once. This CDR3 is CASRPAGAGYGYTF. The DNA of the CDR3 is TGTGCCAGCAGGCCGGCAGGGGCGGGCTATGGCTACACCTTC. This chain joins TRBV6-5 and TRBJ1-2; D may be TRBD1 (6 bases). This CDR3 spans 14 amino acids. Trimming left V 6 bases short and J 4 bases short, with 15 bases between. CDR1 is MNHEY, CDR2 SVGAGI, per germline.

This chain links TRBV18 with TRBJ1-3, with TRBD1 matching 9 bases. Losses at the gene ends were 3 bases for V and 2 bases for J; bases not matched to a gene: 5. CDR1 is KGHSH, CDR2 LQKENI, per germline. The CDR3 runs to 16 residues. As DNA, the CDR3 is TGTGCCAGCTCACCGGGACAGGGTCTTACTGGAAACACCATATATTTT. It specifies CASSPGQGLTGNTIYF.

The chain combines TRBV14 with TRBJ2-5; the D is unclear. V lost 4 bases and J 1 base, leaving 7 bases between the germline ends. The V gene's germline CDR1 is SGHDN and CDR2 FVKESK. The CDR3 loop spans 13 amino acids. The CDR3 protein is CASSRGGQETQYF. CDR3 nucleotide sequence: TGTGCCAGCAGCCGCGGCGGCCAAGAGACCCAGTACTTC.

The chain combines TRBV30 with TRBJ1-3; 7 bases line up with TRBD1. J was trimmed by 5 bases and V by 5 bases; bases with no gene match: 12. From germline, CDR1 is GTSNPN and CDR2 SVGIG (reference sequence). This CDR3 is built from 15 residues. Here the CDR3 reads CAWVAEGASRNTIYF. DNA of the CDR3: TGTGCCTGGGTCGCAGAGGGGGCGTCTAGAAACACCATATATTTT. Complete variable domain (other parts from reference TRBV30 and TRBJ1-3): SQTIHQWPATLVQPVGSPLSLECTVEGTSNPNLYWYRQAAGRGLQLLFYSVGIGQISSEVPQNLSASRPQDRQFILSSKKLLLSDSGFYLCAWVAEGASRNTIYFGEGSWLTVV.

The chain employs TRBV12-3 or TRBV12-4 and TRBJ1-2; no clear D gene. V was shortened by 5 bases and J by 1 base, with 8 bases between the two germline ends. CDR3 length: 13 residues. In nucleotides, the CDR3 is TGTGCCAGCAGTGCGGGGTTTAACTATGGCTACACCTTC. Translating it yields CASSAGFNYGYTF.

The rearrangement joins TRBV2 to TRBJ1-5; 7 bases are a match to TRBD1. V trimming: 4 bases; J trimming: 2 bases; junction bases outside the gene matches: 5. This CDR3 has 15 amino acids. Germline V gene sequence: CDR1 SNHLY, CDR2 FYNNEI. The chain's CDR3 is CASSARQGGNQPQHF. The CDR3 bases are TGTGCCAGCAGTGCCAGACAGGGAGGCAATCAGCCCCAGCATTTT.

The chain is built from TRBV18 and TRBJ1-1; D gene unclear. Trimming pared 1 base from V and 8 bases from J, leaving 5 bases between. The germline V gene has CDR1 KGHSH and CDR2 LQKENI. This CDR3 has 11 amino acids. In nucleotides, the CDR3 is TGTGCCAGCTCACCACGCAGGGAAGCTTTCTTT. The encoded protein is CASSPRREAFF.

This chain joins TRBV2 and TRBJ2-2; weak D call: TRBD1 (5 bases). There are 14 residues in the CDR3. The V gene lost 6 bases and the J gene lost 4 bases, with 12 bases spanning the gap. Germline V gives CDR1 SNHLY, CDR2 FYNNEI. The DNA for the CDR3 is TGTGCCAGCAGGGGCAGGGTTGGCACCGGGGAGCTGTTTTTT. This encodes CASRGRVGTGELFF.

The rearrangement links TRBV10-2 to TRBJ2-7; D remains unclear. Trimming stripped 3 bases from V and 3 bases from J, with 18 bases between. CDR3 length: 16 amino acids. Germline V gene lookup returns CDR1 WSHSY and CDR2 SAAADI. The CDR3 sequence is CASSDFISVNLYEQYF. The CDR3 DNA reads TGCGCCAGCAGTGATTTCATATCGGTGAACCTCTACGAGCAGTACTTC.

This clone has only one observation. V and J are TRBV24-1 and TRBJ2-1; 7 nucleotides match TRBD1. Germline V gene data show CDR1 as KGHDR and CDR2 as SFDVKD. The CDR3 loop spans 14 amino acids. J was trimmed by 8 bases and V by 3 bases; bases with no gene match: 6. This CDR3 reads CATSDLETGYEQFF. The DNA for the CDR3 is TGTGCCACCAGTGATCTCGAGACAGGGTATGAGCAGTTCTTC.

V gene TRBV6-2 or TRBV6-3 combines with J gene TRBJ2-1; the D gene is possibly TRBD2 (7 bases). Germline values: CDR1 MNHEY, CDR2 SVGEGT. Deletions cut 4 bases from V and 12 bases from J, with 22 bases between. This CDR3 region has 15 residues. The CDR3 DNA reads as TGTGCCAGCAGTTTCGGCGGGGGCCAATTATGGGCGCAGTTCTTC. This codes for CASSFGGGQLWAQFF.

V and J are TRBV10-1 and TRBJ2-3; maybe TRBD2 (6 bases). V lost 6 bases and J lost 1, with 14 bases in between. In germline, CDR1 is WNHNN, CDR2 SYGVQD (reference sequence). This CDR3 contains 15 residues. The CDR3 nucleotides are TGCGCCAGCAGCGATAGCGGATCAGGCACAGATACGCAGTATTTT. Encoded protein: CASSDSGSGTDTQYF.

The chain is built from TRBV5-1 and TRBJ2-5, with D maybe TRBD1 (6 bases). The CDR3 extends over 17 amino acids. Trimming cost V 1 base and J 1 base, with 17 bases left between them. Germline loops: CDR1 SGHRS, CDR2 YFSETQ. This chain's CDR3 is CASSLTTGQRTQETQYF. In DNA, the CDR3 is TGCGCCAGCAGCTTGACCACTGGACAGCGAACCCAAGAGACCCAGTACTTC. The full variable domain, in which reference TRBV5-1 and TRBJ2-5 provide the parts outside the CDR3, is KAGVTQTPRYLIKTRGQQVTLSCSPISGHRSVSWYQQTPGQGLQFLFEYFSETQRNKGNFPGRFSGRQFSNSRSEMNVSTLELGDSALYLCASSLTTGQRTQETQYFGPGTRLLVL.

J is TRBJ1-1 and V is TRBV4-1; D is uncertain. This CDR3 has 14 residues. Trimming took off 1 base at V and 1 base at J, with 7 bases between the two ends. In germline, CDR1 is MGHRA, CDR2 YSYEKL. The CDR3: CASSQGHRNTEAFF. The CDR3 DNA reads TGCGCCAGCAGCCAAGGACACCGGAACACTGAAGCTTTCTTT.

The chain uses TRBV5-6 and TRBJ1-1; weak D call: TRBD1 (6 bases). The germline V and J ends were trimmed by 6 bases and 5 bases, with 17 bases remaining between them. The CDR3 has 14 residues. Germline V gene data show CDR1 as SGHDT and CDR2 as YYEEEE. The CDR3 DNA sequence: TGTGCCAGCACCTTTGGGGGGGGGCAAACTGAAGCTTTCTTT. It yields the protein CASTFGGGQTEAFF.